The clone carrying this T cell receptor beta chain was observed a few times. These data belong to a study of blood T cell repertoires in COVID-19. Study information: Recovery among Cohort 3 donors was established by two negative PCRs, clearance, or symptom resolution. Specimens from acute and convalescent COVID-19 originated in the United States, Italy and Spain.

Clinical history as reported by participants underpinned cohort assignment. V was clipped by 8 bases and J by 7 bases, with 12 bases between them. This CDR3 is 11 amino acids long. Germline V gene data show CDR1 as SEHNR and CDR2 as FQNEAQ (reference sequence). The repertoire was sequenced with immunoSEQ multiplex PCR; TCRdb's copy has only in-frame clones and lacks some. The data contain a few hundred thousand clones, 80% to 90% of them singletons. The source of this sequence is a woman between 45 and 60 years old in a cohort exposed to, infected with or recovered from COVID-19 (not recorded which). What was sequenced was PBMCs or T cells enriched from blood (not recorded which). This sequence joins TRBV7-9 and TRBJ2-7; D perhaps matches TRBD2 (6 bases). CDR3: CASGGNGEQYF. The CDR3 region has the DNA TGTGCCAGCGGGGGGAATGGGGAGCAGTACTTC.